The clone carrying this TCR beta chain has just one count. The data belong to a study of control samples from healthy donors and cancer patients. Generated by immunoSEQ multiplex PCR, the TCRdb table keeps only in-frame clones and is missing some. Among 130,000 to 150,000 clones listed, 75% to 95% were seen once. The sequence was collected from a man aged 25-45 years in good health. Sequencing was carried out using blood.

In DNA form, the CDR3 reads TGTGCCAGCATTGTATCGCACCGGGACACCTACACCGGGGAGCTGTTTTTT. Its translation: CASIVSHRDTYTGELFF. The chain joins TRBV2 to TRBJ2-2; weak D call: TRBD1 (6 bases). CDR3 size: 17 residues. Per the germline V gene, CDR1 is SNHLY and CDR2 is FYNNEI. Trimming took off 7 bases at V and 3 bases at J, with 21 bases between the two ends.